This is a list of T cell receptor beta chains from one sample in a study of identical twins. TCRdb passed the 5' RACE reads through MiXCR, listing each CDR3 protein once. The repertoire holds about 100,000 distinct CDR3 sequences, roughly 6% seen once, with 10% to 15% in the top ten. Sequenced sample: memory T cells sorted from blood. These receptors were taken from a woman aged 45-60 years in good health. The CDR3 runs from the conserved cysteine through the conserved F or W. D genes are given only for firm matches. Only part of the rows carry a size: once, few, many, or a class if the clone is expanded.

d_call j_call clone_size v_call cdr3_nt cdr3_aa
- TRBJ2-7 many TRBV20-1 TGCAGTGCTGGGGGGTCAGGGGTCACCTACGAGCAGTACTTC CSAGGSGVTYEQYF
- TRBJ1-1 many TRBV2 TGTGCCAGCAGTGAAGAATATAACACTGAAGCTTTCTTT CASSEEYNTEAFF
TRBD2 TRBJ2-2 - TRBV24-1 TGTGCCACCAGTGATTACCCCAGGGGGACTAGCGGGACCGTGCTGGTCGGGGAGCTGTTTTTT CATSDYPRGTSGTVLVGELFF
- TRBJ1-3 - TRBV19 TGTGCCAGTAGTACCACAATTGGAAACACCATATATTTT CASSTTIGNTIYF
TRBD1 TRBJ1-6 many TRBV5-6 TGTGCCAGCAGCTTTGGGACAGGGATTTCACCCCTCCACTTT CASSFGTGISPLHF
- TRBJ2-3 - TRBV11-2 TGTGCCAGCAGCTTGGTACGACTAGGAGGCACAGATACGCAGTATTTT CASSLVRLGGTDTQYF
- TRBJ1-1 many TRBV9 TGTGCCAGCAGCCCCCAGGCAGGTTACAACACTGAAGCTTTCTTT CASSPQAGYNTEAFF
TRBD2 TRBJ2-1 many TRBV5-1 TGCGCCAGCAGCTCGCAGACTAGCGGGTACAATGAGCAGTTCTTC CASSSQTSGYNEQFF
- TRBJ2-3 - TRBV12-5 TGTGCTAGTGGACCGGGACGGACGAGCACAGATACGCAGTATTTT CASGPGRTSTDTQYF
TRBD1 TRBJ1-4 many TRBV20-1 TGCAGTGCTAGACGACCGACAGGGGGTAATGAAAAACTGTTTTTT CSARRPTGGNEKLFF
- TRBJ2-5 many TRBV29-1 TGCAGCGTTCCCCGGGGCGCAGAGACCCAGTACTTC CSVPRGAETQYF
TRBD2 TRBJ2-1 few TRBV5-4 TGTGCCAGCAGCTTGGGGGGAGGGGCGAGGTACAATGAGCAGTTCTTC CASSLGGGARYNEQFF
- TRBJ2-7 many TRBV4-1 TGCGCCAGCAGCCAAGTCCCTTTCCTGGGACGCCGAAGCTCCTACGAGCAGTACTTC CASSQVPFLGRRSSYEQYF
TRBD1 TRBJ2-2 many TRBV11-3 TGTGCCAGCAGTCGGGACAGGGGGCTAACCGGGGAGCTGTTTTTT CASSRDRGLTGELFF
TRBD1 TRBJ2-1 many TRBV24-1 TGTGCCACCAGTGACCCGACAGGGTTTGCGCAGTTCTTC CATSDPTGFAQFF
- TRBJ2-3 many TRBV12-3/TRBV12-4 TGTGCCAGCAGTTTAGGGGGGACTAGCACAGATACGCAGTATTTT CASSLGGTSTDTQYF
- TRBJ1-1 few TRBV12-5 TGTGCTAGTGCCCGAACAGGAAACACTGAAGCTTTCTTT CASARTGNTEAFF
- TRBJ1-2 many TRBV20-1 TGCAGTGCTACCCAATACAGCAGTAAAAGGGGTGGCTACACCTTC CSATQYSSKRGGYTF
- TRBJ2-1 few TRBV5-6 TGTGCCAGCAGCTTCCAGACAGGTCGGGAGCAGTTCTTC CASSFQTGREQFF
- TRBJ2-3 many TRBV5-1 TGCGCCAGCACCTCCTTTGGGGGTAAAGATACGCAGTATTTT CASTSFGGKDTQYF
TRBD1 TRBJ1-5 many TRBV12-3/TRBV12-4 TGTGCCAGCAGACCTACAGGGGGCGCGGGCAATCAGCCCCAGCATTTT CASRPTGGAGNQPQHF
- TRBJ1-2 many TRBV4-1 TGCGCCAGCAGCCAAGATGTTCGGGGGCGGAGGGGCTATGGCTACACCTTC CASSQDVRGRRGYGYTF
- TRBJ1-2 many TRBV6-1 TGTGCCATAGAGCGGTATGGCTACACCTTC CAIERYGYTF
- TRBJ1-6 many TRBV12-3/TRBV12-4 TGTGCCAGCAGGATGGGGGGGTTGGGTGATTCACCCCTCCACTTT CASRMGGLGDSPLHF
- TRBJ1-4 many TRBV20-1 TGCAGTGCTCAGGGGTCCGCTAATGAAAAACTGTTTTTT CSAQGSANEKLFF
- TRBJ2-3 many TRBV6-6 TGTGCCAGCACCGGGACGGGACTCATGCTCCCCACAGATACGCAGTATTTT CASTGTGLMLPTDTQYF
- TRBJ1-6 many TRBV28 TGTGCCAGCAGTTTATTGGGGGGGGTTAATTCACCCCTCCACTTT CASSLLGGVNSPLHF
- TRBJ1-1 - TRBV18 TGTGCCAGCTCCTCAACTTGGGACGCTGAAGCCTTCTTT CASSSTWDAEAFF
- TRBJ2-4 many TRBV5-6 TGTGCCAGCAGCTGGGGGGGGGCACTGGCCAAAAACATTCAGTACTTC CASSWGGALAKNIQYF
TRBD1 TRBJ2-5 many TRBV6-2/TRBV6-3 TGTGCCAGCAGTTACGGTCTGGGACAGGGGCAAGAGACCCAGTACTTC CASSYGLGQGQETQYF
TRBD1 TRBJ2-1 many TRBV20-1 TGCAGTGCTTCGAGAACTACAGGGGGCGAGTTCGATGAGCAGTTCTTC CSASRTTGGEFDEQFF
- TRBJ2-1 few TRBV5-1 TGCGCCAGTCACCAGGAAGGGCCGGGAAATGAGCAGTTCTTC CASHQEGPGNEQFF
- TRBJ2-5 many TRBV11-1 TGTGCCAGCAGCTTAGAGGGGTTACAAGAGACCCAGTACTTC CASSLEGLQETQYF
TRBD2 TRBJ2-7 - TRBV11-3 TGTGCCAGCAGCTTTCCAACGGGACCAAGGCGACTAGCGGTCTACGAGCAGTACTTC CASSFPTGPRRLAVYEQYF
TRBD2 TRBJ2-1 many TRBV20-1 TGCAGTGCTAGAGTCCCGGGACTAGACTACAATGAGCAGTTCTTC CSARVPGLDYNEQFF
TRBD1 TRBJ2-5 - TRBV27 TGTGCCACTAAATTCTGGGACAGGGGGATTGGGGAGACCCAGTACTTC CATKFWDRGIGETQYF
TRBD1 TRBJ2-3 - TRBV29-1 TGCAGCGTTGAAGCGGCAGGGGGCGGTACGCAGTATTTT CSVEAAGGGTQYF
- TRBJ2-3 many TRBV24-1 TGTGCCACCAGTGATTCTTCAGATACGCAGTATTTT CATSDSSDTQYF
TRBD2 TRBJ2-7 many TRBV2 TGTGCCAGCAGACACGCGACTAGCGGGAGGGCTCCAAGTTGGGACGAGCAGTACTTC CASRHATSGRAPSWDEQYF
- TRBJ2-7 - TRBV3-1 TGTGCCAGCAGCCAAGGAAGGGCCAGGGTCGACGAGCAGTACTTC CASSQGRARVDEQYF
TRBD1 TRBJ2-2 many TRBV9 TGTGCCAGCAGCGCCCGGGACAGGGTATCATCCGGGGAGCTGTTTTTT CASSARDRVSSGELFF
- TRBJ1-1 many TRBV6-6 TGTGCCGCCCGAAGTGGTCGTACCTCTGGCACTGAAGCTTTCTTT CAARSGRTSGTEAFF
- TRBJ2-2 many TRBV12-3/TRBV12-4 TGTGCCAGCAGGTTCAGGGAGCTGTTTTTT CASRFRELFF
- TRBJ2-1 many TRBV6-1 TGTGCCAGCAGTGAAGCTGCTAGAGGCCCCGAGCAGTTCTTC CASSEAARGPEQFF
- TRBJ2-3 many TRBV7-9 TGTGCCAGCACCTTAGGACGAACGGCGGGTAGCACAGATACGCAGTATTTT CASTLGRTAGSTDTQYF